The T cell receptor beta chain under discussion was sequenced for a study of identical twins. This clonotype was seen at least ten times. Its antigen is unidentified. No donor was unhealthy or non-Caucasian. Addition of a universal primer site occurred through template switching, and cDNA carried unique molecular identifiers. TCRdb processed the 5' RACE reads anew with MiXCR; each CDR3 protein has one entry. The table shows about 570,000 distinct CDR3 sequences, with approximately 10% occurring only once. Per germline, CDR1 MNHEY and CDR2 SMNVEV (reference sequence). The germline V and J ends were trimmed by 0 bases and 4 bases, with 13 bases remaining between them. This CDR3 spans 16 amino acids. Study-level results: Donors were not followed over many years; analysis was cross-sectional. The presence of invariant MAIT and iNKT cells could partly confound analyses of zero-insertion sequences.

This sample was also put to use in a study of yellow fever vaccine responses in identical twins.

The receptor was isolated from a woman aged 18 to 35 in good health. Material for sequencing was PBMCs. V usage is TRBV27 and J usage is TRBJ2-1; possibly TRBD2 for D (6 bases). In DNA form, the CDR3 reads TGTGCCAGCAGTTTATCATCGGGGGACCTTTACAATGAGCAGTTCTTC. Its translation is CASSLSSGDLYNEQFF.